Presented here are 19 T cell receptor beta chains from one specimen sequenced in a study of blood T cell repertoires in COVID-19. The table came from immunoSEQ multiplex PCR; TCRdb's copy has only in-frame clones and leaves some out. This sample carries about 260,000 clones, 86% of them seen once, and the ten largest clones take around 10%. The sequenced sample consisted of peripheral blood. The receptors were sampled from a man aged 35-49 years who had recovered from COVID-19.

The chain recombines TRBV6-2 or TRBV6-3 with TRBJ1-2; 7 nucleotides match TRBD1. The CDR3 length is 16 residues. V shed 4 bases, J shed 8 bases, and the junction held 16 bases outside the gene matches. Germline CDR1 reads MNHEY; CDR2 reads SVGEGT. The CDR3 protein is CASSSRATGDGGGYTF. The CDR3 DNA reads TGTGCCAGCAGTTCTCGGGCAACAGGGGATGGTGGAGGCTACACCTTC.

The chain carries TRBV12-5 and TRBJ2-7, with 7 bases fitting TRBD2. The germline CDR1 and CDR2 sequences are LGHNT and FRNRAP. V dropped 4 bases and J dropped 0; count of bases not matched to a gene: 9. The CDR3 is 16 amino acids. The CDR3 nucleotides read TGTGCTAGTGGTTCAAATAGCGGGCCCAACTCCTACGAGCAGTACTTC. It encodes CASGSNSGPNSYEQYF.

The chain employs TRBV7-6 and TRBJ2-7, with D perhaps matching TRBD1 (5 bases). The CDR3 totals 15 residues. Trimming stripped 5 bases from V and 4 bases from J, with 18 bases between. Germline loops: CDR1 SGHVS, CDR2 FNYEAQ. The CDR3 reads CASSPGDGASYEQYF. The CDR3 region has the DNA TGTGCCAGCAGCCCCGGAGATGGGGCCTCGTACGAGCAGTACTTC.

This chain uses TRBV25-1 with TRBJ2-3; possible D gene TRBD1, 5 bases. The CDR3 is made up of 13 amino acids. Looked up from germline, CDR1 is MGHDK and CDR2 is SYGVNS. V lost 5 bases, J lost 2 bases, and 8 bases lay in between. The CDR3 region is CASSRQYTDTQYF. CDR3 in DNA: TGTGCCAGCAGTCGACAGTACACAGATACGCAGTATTTT.

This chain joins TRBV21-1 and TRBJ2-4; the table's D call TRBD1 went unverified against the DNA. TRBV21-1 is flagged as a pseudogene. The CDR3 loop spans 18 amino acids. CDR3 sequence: CASRMTGMGIRAKNIQYF. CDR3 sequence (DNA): TGTGCCAGCAGGATGACAGGGATGGGGATTAGGGCCAAAAACATTCAGTACTTC.

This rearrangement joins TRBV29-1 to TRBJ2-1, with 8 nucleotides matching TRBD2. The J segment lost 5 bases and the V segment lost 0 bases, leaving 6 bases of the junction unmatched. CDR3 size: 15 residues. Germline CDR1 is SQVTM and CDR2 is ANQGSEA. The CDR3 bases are TGCAGCGTTGAAGATCGGGGGGGGGTTGACAATGAGCAGTTCTTC. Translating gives CSVEDRGGVDNEQFF.

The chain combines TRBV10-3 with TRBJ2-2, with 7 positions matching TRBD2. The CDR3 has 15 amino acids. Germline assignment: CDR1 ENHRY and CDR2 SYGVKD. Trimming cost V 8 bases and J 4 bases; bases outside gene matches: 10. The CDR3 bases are TGTGCCATCGGAGAAGGGAGGGGTGGCACCGGGGAGCTGTTTTTT. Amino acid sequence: CAIGEGRGGTGELFF.

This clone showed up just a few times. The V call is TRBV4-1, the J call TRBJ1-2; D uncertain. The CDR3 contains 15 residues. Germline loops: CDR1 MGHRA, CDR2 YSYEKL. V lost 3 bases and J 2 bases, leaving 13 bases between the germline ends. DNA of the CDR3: TGCGCCAGCAGCCAGCAGTGGCCAACCAACTATGGCTACACCTTC. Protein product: CASSQQWPTNYGYTF.

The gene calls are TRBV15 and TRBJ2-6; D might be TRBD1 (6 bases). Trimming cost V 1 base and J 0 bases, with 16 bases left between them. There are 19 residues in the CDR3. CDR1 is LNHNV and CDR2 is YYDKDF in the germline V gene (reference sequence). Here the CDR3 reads CATSRGRGQTYSGANVLTF. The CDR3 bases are TGTGCCACCAGCAGAGGCAGGGGTCAAACCTACTCTGGGGCCAACGTCCTGACTTTC. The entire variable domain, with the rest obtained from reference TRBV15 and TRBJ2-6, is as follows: DAMVIQNPRYQVTQFGKPVTLSCSQTLNHNVMYWYQQKSSQAPKLLFHYYDKDFNNEADTPDNFQSRRPNTSFCFLDIRSPGLGDTAMYLCATSRGRGQTYSGANVLTFGAGSRLTVL.

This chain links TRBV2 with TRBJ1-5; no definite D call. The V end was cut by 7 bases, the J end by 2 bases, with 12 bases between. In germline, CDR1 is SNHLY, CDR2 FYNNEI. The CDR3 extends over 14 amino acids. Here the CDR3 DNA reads TGTGCCAGCATCGGTCCTCCCGGCAATCAGCCCCAGCATTTT. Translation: CASIGPPGNQPQHF.

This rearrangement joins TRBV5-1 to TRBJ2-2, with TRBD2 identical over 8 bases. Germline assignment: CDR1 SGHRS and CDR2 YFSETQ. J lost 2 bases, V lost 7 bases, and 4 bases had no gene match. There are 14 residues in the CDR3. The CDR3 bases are TGCGCCAGCCGGGGGGGCCTAAACACCGGGGAGCTGTTTTTT. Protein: CASRGGLNTGELFF.

This chain's CDR3 is CATSRDRGLSYEQYF. The CDR3 coding sequence is TGTGCCACCAGCAGAGACAGGGGGCTCTCCTACGAGCAGTACTTC. This rearrangement joins TRBV15 to TRBJ2-7; the match to TRBD1 covers 8 bases. Trimming cost V 0 bases and J 0 bases; bases outside gene matches: 1. Germline V gene lookup returns CDR1 LNHNV and CDR2 YYDKDF (reference sequence). This CDR3 region has 15 residues.

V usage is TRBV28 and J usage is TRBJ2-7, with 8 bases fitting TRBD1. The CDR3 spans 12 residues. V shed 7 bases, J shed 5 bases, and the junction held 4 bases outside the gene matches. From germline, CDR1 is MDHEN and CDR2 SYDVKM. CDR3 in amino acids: CASKPDRDEQYF. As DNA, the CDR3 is TGTGCCAGCAAACCGGACAGGGACGAGCAGTACTTC.

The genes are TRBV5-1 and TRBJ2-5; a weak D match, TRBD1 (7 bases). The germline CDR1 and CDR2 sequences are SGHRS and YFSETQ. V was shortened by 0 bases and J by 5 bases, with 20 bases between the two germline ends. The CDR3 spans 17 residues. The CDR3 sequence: CASSLGGRQGGMETQYF. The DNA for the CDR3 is TGCGCCAGCAGCTTGGGGGGGCGACAGGGAGGAATGGAGACCCAGTACTTC. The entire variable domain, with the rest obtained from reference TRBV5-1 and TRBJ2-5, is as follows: KAGVTQTPRYLIKTRGQQVTLSCSPISGHRSVSWYQQTPGQGLQFLFEYFSETQRNKGNFPGRFSGRQFSNSRSEMNVSTLELGDSALYLCASSLGGRQGGMETQYFGPGTRLLVL.

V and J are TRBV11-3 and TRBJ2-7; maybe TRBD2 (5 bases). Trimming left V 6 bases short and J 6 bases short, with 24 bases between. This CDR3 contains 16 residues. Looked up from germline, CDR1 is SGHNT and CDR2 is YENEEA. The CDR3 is CASRFTGERIWGEQYF. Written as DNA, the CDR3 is TGTGCCAGCAGATTCACCGGGGAGAGGATCTGGGGCGAGCAGTACTTC.

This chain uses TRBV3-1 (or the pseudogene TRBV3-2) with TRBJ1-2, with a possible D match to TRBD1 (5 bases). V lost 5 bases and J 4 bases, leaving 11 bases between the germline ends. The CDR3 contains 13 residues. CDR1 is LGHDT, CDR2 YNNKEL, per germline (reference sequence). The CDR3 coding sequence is TGTGCCAGCAGCTCAAGGGGAGGCTATGGCTACACCTTC. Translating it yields CASSSRGGYGYTF.

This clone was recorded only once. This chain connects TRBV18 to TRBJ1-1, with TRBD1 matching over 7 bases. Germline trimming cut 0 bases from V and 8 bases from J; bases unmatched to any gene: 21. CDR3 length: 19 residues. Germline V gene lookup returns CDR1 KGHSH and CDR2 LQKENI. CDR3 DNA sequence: TGTGCCAGCTCACCACCGATCAGGCGAACATTGAACAGGGGTGTGGAAGCTTTCTTT. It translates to CASSPPIRRTLNRGVEAFF.

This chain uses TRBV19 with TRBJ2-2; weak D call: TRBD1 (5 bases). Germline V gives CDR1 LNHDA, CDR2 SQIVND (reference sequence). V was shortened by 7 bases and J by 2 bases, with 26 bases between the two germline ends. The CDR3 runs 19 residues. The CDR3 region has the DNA TGTGCCAGTACCCCAAAGGCCCATGTTGGACAAACAAACACCGGGGAGCTGTTTTTT. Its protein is CASTPKAHVGQTNTGELFF.

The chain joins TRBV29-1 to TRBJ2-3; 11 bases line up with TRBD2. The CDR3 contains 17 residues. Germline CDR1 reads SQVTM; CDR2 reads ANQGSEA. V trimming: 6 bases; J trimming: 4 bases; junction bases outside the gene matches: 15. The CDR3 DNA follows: TGCAGCGTGAAAGACCCCCAACTAGCGGGAGCACCAGATACGCAGTATTTT. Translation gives CSVKDPQLAGAPDTQYF.